The rows below give T cell receptor beta chains drawn from one sample of a study of cytomegalovirus exposure and HLA in healthy donors. The protocol was immunoSEQ multiplex PCR, while the TCRdb copy is restricted to in-frame clones and leaves out a portion. The table has hundreds of thousands of clones, roughly 90% seen once. Sequences were obtained from PBMCs. Receptors originate from a man younger than 35 in good health and CMV-seropositive. Both conserved end residues are part of each CDR3. D genes are given only for firm matches. Size tells how often a clone was seen (once, few, many) or the class of an expanded clone, and some rows leave it out.

size	V	length	J	D	CDR3	DNA
NA	TRBV27	14	TRBJ1-2	TRBD1	CASSFAGGDYGYTF	TGTGCCAGCAGTTTTGCAGGGGGCGACTATGGCTACACCTTC
once	TRBV5-1	16	TRBJ2-7	NA	CASSDAGLGVSYEQYF	TGCGCCAGCAGCGATGCCGGGCTAGGAGTTTCCTACGAGCAGTACTTC
NA	TRBV28	13	TRBJ2-7	NA	CASSLYVLSEQYF	TGTGCCAGCAGTTTGTATGTGTTGAGCGAGCAGTACTTC
NA	TRBV5-1	14	TRBJ1-1	NA	CASSLEGLGTEAFF	TGCGCCAGCAGCTTGGAAGGACTCGGGACTGAAGCTTTCTTT
NA	TRBV30	14	TRBJ2-7	TRBD2	CAWSVGGSGYEQYF	TGTGCCTGGAGTGTCGGGGGGTCAGGGTACGAGCAGTACTTC
NA	TRBV30	11	TRBJ2-3	NA	CAWSLGDTQYF	TGTGCCTGGAGCTTAGGAGATACGCAGTATTTT
NA	TRBV6-6	15	TRBJ1-3	TRBD1	CASSYSRQGQNTIYF	TGTGCCAGCAGTTACTCTCGACAGGGACAAAACACCATATATTTT
NA	TRBV9	12	TRBJ2-1	TRBD1	CASSGQGYEQFF	TGTGCCAGCAGCGGACAGGGGTACGAGCAGTTCTTC
NA	TRBV6-4	15	TRBJ2-1	NA	CASSDSREAYNEQFF	TGTGCCAGCAGTGACTCGAGGGAGGCGTACAATGAGCAGTTCTTC
NA	TRBV5-4	14	TRBJ2-5	TRBD2	CASSLYGEGGTQYF	TGTGCCAGCAGCTTGTACGGGGAGGGAGGGACCCAGTACTTC
NA	TRBV7-8	16	TRBJ1-1	NA	CASSLPAGTLNTEAFF	TGTGCCAGCAGCTTACCAGCCGGGACATTGAACACTGAAGCTTTCTTT
NA	TRBV11-2	15	TRBJ1-5	TRBD1	CASSRTGASNQPQHF	TGTGCCAGCAGCCGAACAGGGGCCAGCAATCAGCCCCAGCATTTT
NA	TRBV6-5	14	TRBJ1-1	NA	CASSHDVLGTEAFF	TGTGCCAGCAGTCACGATGTATTGGGCACTGAAGCTTTCTTT
NA	TRBV10-2	17	TRBJ2-3	TRBD2	CASSERALTSERDTQYF	TGCGCCAGCAGTGAAAGAGCTTTGACTAGCGAACGAGATACGCAGTATTTT
NA	TRBV29-1	13	TRBJ2-7	TRBD2	CSARAPSGFEQYF	TGCAGCGCCCGGGCCCCTAGCGGGTTTGAGCAGTACTTC
NA	TRBV5-4	17	TRBJ2-1	TRBD2	CASSLDPSGRINNEQFF	TGTGCCAGCAGCTTGGATCCTAGCGGGAGGATCAACAATGAGCAGTTCTTC
few	TRBV9	13	TRBJ2-1	NA	CASSTGSYNEQFF	TGTGCCAGCAGCACTGGCTCCTACAATGAGCAGTTCTTC
NA	TRBV5-1	13	TRBJ1-1	NA	CASSWDRGAEAFF	TGCGCCAGCAGTTGGGACCGGGGGGCTGAAGCTTTCTTT
NA	TRBV7-2	14	TRBJ2-2	NA	CASSLVRASGELFF	TGTGCCAGCAGCTTAGTACGGGCGAGTGGGGAGCTGTTTTTT
NA	TRBV11-2	13	TRBJ1-2	NA	CASSRGQLYGYTF	TGTGCCAGCAGTCGCGGACAGCTCTATGGCTACACCTTC
once	TRBV19	14	TRBJ2-7	TRBD2	CATRTSGSSYEQYF	TGTGCCACCAGGACTAGCGGGAGCTCCTACGAGCAGTACTTC
NA	TRBV7-2	12	TRBJ1-5	NA	CASSLGNQPQHF	TGTGCCAGCAGCTTAGGGAATCAGCCCCAGCATTTT
NA	TRBV4-3	14	TRBJ1-2	NA	CASSPDAGNYGYTF	TGCGCCAGCAGCCCTGATGCGGGGAACTATGGCTACACCTTC
NA	TRBV5-1	11	TRBJ2-7	NA	CASSLNHEQYF	TGCGCCAGCAGCTTAAACCACGAGCAGTACTTC
once	TRBV7-6	11	TRBJ2-7	NA	CASSLNNEQYF	TGTGCCAGCAGCTTAAATAACGAGCAGTACTTC
NA	TRBV7-8	16	TRBJ2-2	TRBD2	CASSLGLAGGPGELFF	TGTGCCAGCAGCTTGGGGCTAGCGGGAGGGCCCGGGGAGCTGTTTTTT
NA	TRBV18	18	TRBJ2-4	NA	CASSRTRLEEGAKNIQYF	TGTGCCAGCTCACGCACCCGGCTGGAGGAAGGAGCCAAAAACATTCAGTACTTC
NA	TRBV10-2	12	TRBJ2-7	TRBD1	CASSLAGTGPVF	TGCGCCAGCAGTTTAGCCGGGACAGGTCCTGTTTTC
NA	TRBV29-1	12	TRBJ2-1	NA	CSVQRGVGEQFF	TGCAGCGTCCAAAGGGGGGTCGGTGAGCAGTTCTTC